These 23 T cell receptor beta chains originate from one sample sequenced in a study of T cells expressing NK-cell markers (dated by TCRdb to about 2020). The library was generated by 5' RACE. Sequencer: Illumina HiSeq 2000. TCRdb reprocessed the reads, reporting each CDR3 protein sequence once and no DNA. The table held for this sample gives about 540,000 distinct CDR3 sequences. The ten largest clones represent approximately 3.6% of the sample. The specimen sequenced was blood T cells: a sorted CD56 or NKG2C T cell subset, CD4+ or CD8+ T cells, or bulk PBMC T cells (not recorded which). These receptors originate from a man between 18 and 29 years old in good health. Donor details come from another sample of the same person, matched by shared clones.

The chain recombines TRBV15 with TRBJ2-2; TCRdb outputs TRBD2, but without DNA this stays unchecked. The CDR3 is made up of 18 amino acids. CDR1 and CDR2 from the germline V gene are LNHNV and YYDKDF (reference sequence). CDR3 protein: CATSRDLGGRAFTGELFF.

The chain's CDR3 is CASSPTGTVGTDTQYF. This rearrangement joins TRBV12-3 or TRBV12-4 to TRBJ2-3; TCRdb reports TRBD1, a call that lacks DNA to check it against. The CDR3 totals 16 residues.

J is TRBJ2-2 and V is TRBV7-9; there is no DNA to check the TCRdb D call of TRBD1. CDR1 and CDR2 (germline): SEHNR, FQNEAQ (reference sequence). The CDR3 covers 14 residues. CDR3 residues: CASSFFRDTGELFF.

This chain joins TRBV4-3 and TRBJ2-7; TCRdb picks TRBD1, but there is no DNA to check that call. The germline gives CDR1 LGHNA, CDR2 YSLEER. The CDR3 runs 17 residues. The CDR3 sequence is CASSQDRADRNPYEQYF.

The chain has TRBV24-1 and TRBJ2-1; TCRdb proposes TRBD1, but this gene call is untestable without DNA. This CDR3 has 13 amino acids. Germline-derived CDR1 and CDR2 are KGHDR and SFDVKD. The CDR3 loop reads CATSEGTSVEQFF.

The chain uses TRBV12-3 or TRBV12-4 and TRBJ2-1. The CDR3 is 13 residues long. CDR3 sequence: CASSFSEVNEQFF.

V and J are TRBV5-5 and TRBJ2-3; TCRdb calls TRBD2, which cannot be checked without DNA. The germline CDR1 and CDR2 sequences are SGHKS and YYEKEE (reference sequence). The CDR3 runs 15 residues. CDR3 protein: CASSFFTGRSDTQYF.

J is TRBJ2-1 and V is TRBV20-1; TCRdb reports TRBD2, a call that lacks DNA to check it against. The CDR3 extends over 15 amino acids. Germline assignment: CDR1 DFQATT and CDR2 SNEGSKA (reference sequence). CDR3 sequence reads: CSAARTSGSIHEQFF.

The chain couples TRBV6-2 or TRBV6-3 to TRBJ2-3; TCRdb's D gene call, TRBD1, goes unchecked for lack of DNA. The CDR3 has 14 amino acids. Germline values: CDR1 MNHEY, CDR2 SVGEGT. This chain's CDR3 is CASSQTGGADTQYF.

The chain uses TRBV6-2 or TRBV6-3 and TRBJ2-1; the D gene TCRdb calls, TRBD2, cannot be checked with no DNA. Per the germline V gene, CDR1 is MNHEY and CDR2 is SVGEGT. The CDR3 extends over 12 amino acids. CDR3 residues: CASSLTRKEQFF.

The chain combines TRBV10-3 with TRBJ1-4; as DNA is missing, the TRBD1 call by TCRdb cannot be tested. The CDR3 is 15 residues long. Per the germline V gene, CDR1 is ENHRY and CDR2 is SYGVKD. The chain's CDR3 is CAISERDSSSEKLFF.

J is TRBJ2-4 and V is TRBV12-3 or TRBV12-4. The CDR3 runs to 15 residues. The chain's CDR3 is CASSFGESTKNIQYF.

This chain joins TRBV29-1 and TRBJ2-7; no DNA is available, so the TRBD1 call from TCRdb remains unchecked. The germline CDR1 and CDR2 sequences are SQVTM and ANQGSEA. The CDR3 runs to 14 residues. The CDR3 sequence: CSVGDRQGVAEQYF.

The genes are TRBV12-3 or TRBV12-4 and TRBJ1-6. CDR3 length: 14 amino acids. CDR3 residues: CASSLMERNSPLHF.

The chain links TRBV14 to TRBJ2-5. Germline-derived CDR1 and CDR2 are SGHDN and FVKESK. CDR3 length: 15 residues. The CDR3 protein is CASSHGFAGQETQYF.

The CDR3 here is CASSLLGFVEQFF. The J gene is TRBJ2-1, the V gene TRBV11-2. The length of the CDR3 is 13 residues. The germline V gene encodes CDR1 SGHAT and CDR2 FQNNGV.

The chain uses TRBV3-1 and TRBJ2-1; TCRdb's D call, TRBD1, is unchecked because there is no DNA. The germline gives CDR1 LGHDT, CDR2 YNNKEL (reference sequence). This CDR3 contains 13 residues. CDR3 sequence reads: CASGYLGRGEQFF.

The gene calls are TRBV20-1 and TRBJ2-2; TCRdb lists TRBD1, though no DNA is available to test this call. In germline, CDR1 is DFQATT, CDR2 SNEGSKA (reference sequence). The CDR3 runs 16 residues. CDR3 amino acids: CSARDRRSGTGGELFF.

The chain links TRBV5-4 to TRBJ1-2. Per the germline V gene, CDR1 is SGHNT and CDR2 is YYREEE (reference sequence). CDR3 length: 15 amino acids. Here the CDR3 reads CASSLVGRANYGYTF.

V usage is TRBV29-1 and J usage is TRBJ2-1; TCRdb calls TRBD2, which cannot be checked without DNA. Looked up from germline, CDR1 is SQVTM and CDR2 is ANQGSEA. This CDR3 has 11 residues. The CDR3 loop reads CSVDWAGGKFF.

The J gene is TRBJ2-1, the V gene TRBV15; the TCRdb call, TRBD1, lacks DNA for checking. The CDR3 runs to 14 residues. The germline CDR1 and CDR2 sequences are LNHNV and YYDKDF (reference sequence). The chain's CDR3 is CATSSGQGGDEQFF.

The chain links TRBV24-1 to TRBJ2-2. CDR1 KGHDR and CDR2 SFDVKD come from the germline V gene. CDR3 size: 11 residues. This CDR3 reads CATWGTGELFF.

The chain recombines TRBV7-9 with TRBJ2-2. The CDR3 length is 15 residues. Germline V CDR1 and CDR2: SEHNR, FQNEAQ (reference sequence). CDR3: CASPNSRRNTGELFF.